A single count supports the clone carrying this T cell receptor (beta chain). These data belong to a study of blood T cell repertoires in COVID-19. Study as a whole: T cells, B-cell-depleted T cells, or PBMCs provided the cDNA or gDNA that served as material.

Participant age was roughly 18 to 89 years, and participants resided in approximately 24 US areas. Assay used: immunoSEQ multiplex PCR; TCRdb lists only in-frame clones, some missing. The data show roughly 160,000 clones, roughly nine tenths seen once. The sequencing sample was made of PBMCs or T cells enriched from blood (not recorded which). This receptor was identified in a woman aged 45-65 years who had recovered from COVID-19.

CDR3 loop: CASSLRWSGGNQPQHF. The CDR3 DNA reads as TGTGCCAGTAGTTTACGGTGGAGCGGTGGCAATCAGCCCCAGCATTTT. The chain carries TRBV19 and TRBJ1-5; D unclear. The CDR3 runs to 16 residues. Germline CDR1 and CDR2: LNHDA and SQIVND (reference sequence). Trimming pared 5 bases from V and 2 bases from J, leaving 16 bases between.